This T cell receptor beta chain was captured in a study of blood T cell repertoires in COVID-19 (dated by TCRdb to 2019 to 2021). In terms of the full investigation: Samples covering the acute and convalescent phases of COVID-19 were provided by collaborators in the United States, Italy and Spain. Nearly every sample came with metadata listing a de-identified subject ID, COVID-19 status, age in years and sex. Where available, HLA class I and class II types were obtained from metadata supplied by the sample provider rather than from assay-based typing. Subjects who had been exposed to COVID-19, were actively infected with it, or had recovered from it provided the deeply sampled blood TCRbeta repertoires that made up the dataset. The repertoires were released in a freely available public database meant as a resource for research on the immune response to SARS-CoV-2. Samples came from the ongoing ImmuneRACE study (first 160 participants) plus 1,254 subjects from 6 global collaborators. The material from the prospective study consisted of cDNA or gDNA derived from T cells, B-cell-depleted T cells, or PBMCs.

The immunoSEQ Assay, a bias-controlled multiplex PCR, was used to amplify TCRbeta CDR3 regions from genomic DNA. Per the source publication's procedure: Nucleated cell counts per sample were estimated from amplification of reference gene primers within the assay. To quantify the absolute abundance of each unique TCRbeta CDR3 rearrangement, sequence reads were collapsed and filtered. For each sample, productive Simpson clonality was calculated as the square root of Simpson's diversity index across productive rearrangements. TCRdb's version of the immuneACCESS table is confined to in-frame rearrangements and falls short of the full clone set. An unresolved V gene accounts for under half of the shortfall where checked; the remainder is of unknown origin. From that table come the V and J calls and clone size; the DNA was used to work out D and trimming. This sample gives 470,000 or so clones in total; roughly 87% of them show up just once. The top ten hold approximately 2% of the sample.

In the prospective study, participants were about 18 to 89 years old, resided in fewer than 25 geographic areas of the United States, and were enrolled through a virtual design. Cohort assignment in the prospective study relied on participant-reported clinical history from a screening survey and a study questionnaire. Each participant in the prospective study had whole blood, serum and a nasopharyngeal or oropharyngeal swab collected by mobile phlebotomists. Over a 2-month period, participants in the prospective study had the option of providing additional blood draws and questionnaires. Before DNA extraction, blood samples from the prospective study were shipped at room temperature or frozen. Concerning this clone: It has no known antigen specificity. No base quality information exists; no much larger clone differs at one position.

CDR3 length: 15 amino acids, cysteine to phenylalanine. The DNA shown is the 45-base CDR3, in frame from base 1. On the study overall, not on this receptor specifically: Clinical and demographic metadata were provided uncurated, with the amount varying by source and participant.

The source of this sequence is a woman younger than 30 with acute COVID-19. The chain links TRBV21-1 with TRBJ2-7; TRBD2, the D gene given by the table, was not confirmed from the DNA. TRBV21-1 is a pseudogene locus. Sequenced: PBMCs or T cells enriched from blood (not recorded which). The bases are TGTGCCAGCAGCAAAGAACGGGTCATCCGAATGGAGCAGTACTTC. It encodes CASSKERVIRMEQYF.